Below are 25 T cell receptor beta chains sequenced from a single sample in a study of blood T cell repertoires in COVID-19. The protocol was immunoSEQ multiplex PCR, while the TCRdb copy is restricted to in-frame clones and leaves out a portion. The table has under 300,000 clones, roughly 90% seen once; the top ten hold 0.8%. Sequenced material: peripheral blood. The receptor set was obtained from a woman aged 25 to 39 with acute or convalescent COVID-19.

CDR3 protein: CAISESTGRGTEAFF. The CDR3 bases are TGTGCCATCAGTGAGTCGACAGGGCGGGGCACTGAAGCTTTCTTT. J is TRBJ1-1 and V is TRBV10-3, with 7 bases lining up with TRBD1. The CDR3 loop spans 15 amino acids. Trimming removed 0 bases from V and 4 bases from J; junction bases left unmatched: 5. Germline lookup yields CDR1 ENHRY and CDR2 SYGVKD.

The count of this clone is one. The chain employs TRBV5-6 and TRBJ1-5, with 7 bases fitting TRBD1. Germline V gene data show CDR1 as SGHDT and CDR2 as YYEEEE. This CDR3 is built from 16 residues. V lost 4 bases to trimming and J lost 1 base; unmatched junction nucleotides: 8. CDR3 nucleotides: TGTGCCAGCAGCCACCGACAGGGTAGGAGCAATCAGCCCCAGCATTTT. Residues: CASSHRQGRSNQPQHF.

The chain is built from TRBV4-3 and TRBJ2-1, with TRBD2 matching over 7 bases. CDR1 and CDR2 from the germline V gene are LGHNA and YSLEER. The CDR3 runs to 15 residues. V was pared by 0 bases and J by 11 bases, with 10 bases of the junction left unmatched. CDR3 bases: TGCGCCAGCAGCCAAGATGGGCTCGCGGGGGATAAGCAGTTCTTC. It specifies CASSQDGLAGDKQFF.

The chain has TRBV7-8 and TRBJ2-5; D ambiguous. There are 14 residues in the CDR3. V was shortened by 1 base and J by 2 bases, with 8 bases between the two germline ends. From germline, CDR1 is SGHVS and CDR2 FQNEAQ. The CDR3 region is CASSLDSRQETQYF. For the CDR3, the DNA is TGTGCCAGCAGCTTAGACAGTAGACAAGAGACCCAGTACTTC.

The chain combines TRBV4-1 with TRBJ2-1; TRBD2 aligns across 9 bases. From germline, CDR1 is MGHRA and CDR2 YSYEKL. The CDR3 length is 16 residues. V lost 4 bases, J lost 4 bases, and 8 bases stayed unmatched. The CDR3 here is CASSPTDSGRYNEQFF. The CDR3 DNA sequence: TGCGCCAGCAGCCCCACGGACAGCGGGAGGTACAATGAGCAGTTCTTC.

The chain carries TRBV5-4 and TRBJ1-1; D is unclear. CDR3 length: 14 residues. V gave up 2 bases and J gave up 1 base, with 9 bases separating them. Germline V lookup: CDR1 SGHNT, CDR2 YYREEE (reference sequence). The CDR3 here is CASSLQPKNTEAFF. Here the CDR3 DNA reads TGTGCCAGCAGCTTACAGCCTAAGAACACTGAAGCTTTCTTT. The variable domain in full, with the rest retrieved from reference TRBV5-4 and TRBJ1-1, is ETGVTQSPTHLIKTRGQQVTLRCSSQSGHNTVSWYQQALGQGPQFIFQYYREEENGRGNFPPRFSGLQFPNYSSELNVNALELDDSALYLCASSLQPKNTEAFFGQGTRLTVV.

This clone appeared a single time. The CDR3 spells CASSNKGQGGSEQYF. The CDR3 DNA reads TGTGCCAGCAGCAACAAGGGACAGGGGGGGTCGGAGCAGTACTTC. The V and J genes are TRBV9 and TRBJ2-7, with 11 bases aligning to TRBD1. Germline loops: CDR1 SGDLS, CDR2 YYNGEE. Trimming took 4 bases from V and 7 from J; bases not matched to a gene: 10. The CDR3 covers 15 residues.

The chain couples TRBV6-2 or TRBV6-3 to TRBJ1-2; 10 positions match TRBD1. V shed 2 bases and J 5 bases; nucleotides not matched to a gene: 8. This CDR3 has 16 residues. Germline V gene lookup returns CDR1 MNHEY and CDR2 SVGEGT. CDR3 loop: CASSYLLGQGTYGYTF. CDR3 nucleotide sequence: TGTGCCAGCAGTTACCTATTGGGACAGGGGACATATGGCTACACCTTC.

Only one count was recorded for this clone. The chain uses TRBV19 and TRBJ2-7; possibly TRBD2 for D (7 bases). V was cut by 6 bases and J by 2 bases, with 8 bases left in between. Germline CDR1 is LNHDA and CDR2 is SQIVND (reference sequence). CDR3 length equals 12 residues. The chain's CDR3 is CASRGGPYEQYF. For the CDR3, the DNA is TGTGCCAGTAGGGGGGGGCCCTACGAGCAGTACTTC.

The chain couples TRBV6-2 or TRBV6-3 to TRBJ2-7, with 7 bases fitting TRBD1. The trim removed 5 bases at V and 3 bases at J, leaving 16 bases unmatched. Per the germline V gene, CDR1 is MNHEY and CDR2 is SVGEGT. The CDR3 has 17 residues. The CDR3 region has the DNA TGTGCCAGCAGTGCAGCCAACGACAGGGAGATCATCTACGAGCAGTACTTC. Amino acids: CASSAANDREIIYEQYF.

This chain links TRBV24-1 with TRBJ2-1; 7 positions match TRBD1. CDR3 length: 14 amino acids. CDR1 is KGHDR and CDR2 is SFDVKD in the germline V gene. V trimming: 6 bases; J trimming: 7 bases; junction bases outside the gene matches: 8. CDR3 protein: CATSTYRGRNEQFF. Here the CDR3 DNA reads TGTGCCACCAGTACATACAGGGGTCGGAATGAGCAGTTCTTC.

This chain connects TRBV6-5 to TRBJ2-5; perhaps TRBD1 as D (5 bases). V lost 6 bases, J lost 2 bases, and 10 bases lay in between. The CDR3 is 13 residues long. CDR1 MNHEY and CDR2 SVGAGI come from the germline V gene. The CDR3 nucleotides read TGTGCCAGCAGGTGGCAGGGTCAAGAGACCCAGTACTTC. Its translation: CASRWQGQETQYF.

The V and J genes are TRBV7-9 and TRBJ1-1; tentative D call: TRBD1 (6 bases). V gave up 1 base and J gave up 1 base, with 10 bases separating them. The CDR3 has 15 residues. Germline CDR1 SEHNR, CDR2 FQNEAQ (reference sequence). CDR3 in DNA: TGTGCCAGCAGCTTAGTAGAAGGGGGGAACACTGAAGCTTTCTTT. This gives the protein CASSLVEGGNTEAFF.

V gene TRBV6-2 or TRBV6-3 combines with J gene TRBJ1-2, with 8 bases fitting TRBD1. Germline values: CDR1 MNHEY, CDR2 SVGEGT. This CDR3 comprises 15 residues. Trimming took 6 bases from V and 4 from J; bases not matched to a gene: 10. The DNA for the CDR3 is TGTGCCAGCAGCCAAACTGGACAGGGCCTCTATGGCTACACCTTC. It translates to CASSQTGQGLYGYTF.

This clone showed up just a few times. The chain couples TRBV12-5 to TRBJ1-4; D possibly corresponds to TRBD1 (5 bases). The CDR3 runs to 12 residues. Trimming took off 6 bases at V and 10 bases at J, with 12 bases between the two ends. The V gene's germline CDR1 is LGHNT and CDR2 FRNRAP. The chain's CDR3 is CASGEGPGKLFF. CDR3 nucleotides: TGTGCTAGTGGGGAGGGGCCAGGAAAACTGTTTTTT.

This chain connects TRBV24-1 to TRBJ1-5, with unresolved D. The CDR3 covers 15 residues. V lost 4 bases, J lost 1 base, and 10 bases lay in between. Germline V gene lookup returns CDR1 KGHDR and CDR2 SFDVKD. CDR3 nucleotide sequence: TGTGCCACCAGTGAAGGAGGGATGAGCAATCAGCCCCAGCATTTT. Translating gives CATSEGGMSNQPQHF.

This chain joins TRBV5-1 and TRBJ2-1; 7 bases are shared with TRBD1. Germline CDR1 reads SGHRS; CDR2 reads YFSETQ. The V gene end was trimmed by 4 bases and the J gene end by 3 bases; junction bases not matched to a gene: 13. This CDR3 is 17 amino acids long. CDR3 nucleotide sequence: TGCGCCAGCAGCCAGAGGGTGGACAGGACGTACTACAATGAGCAGTTCTTC. Its protein product is CASSQRVDRTYYNEQFF.

The rearrangement uses TRBV7-2 and TRBJ1-2; TRBD1 might be the D (5 bases). The CDR3 is made up of 14 amino acids. With 3 bases removed from V and 4 bases from J, the gap between germline ends came to 12 bases. Germline CDR1 and CDR2: SGHTA and FQGNSA. The CDR3 coding sequence is TGTGCCAGCAGCTTCAGGGCGCCATTCTATGGCTACACCTTC. Protein sequence: CASSFRAPFYGYTF.

The chain combines TRBV3-1 (or the pseudogene TRBV3-2) with TRBJ2-1, with TRBD1 identical over 9 bases. The CDR3 runs 14 residues. Trimming took 4 bases from V and 7 from J; bases not matched to a gene: 5. Germline CDR1 is LGHDT and CDR2 is YNNKEL (reference sequence). The CDR3 DNA follows: TGTGCCAGCAGCCCGGGACAGGGATTTAATGAGCAGTTCTTC. Translating it yields CASSPGQGFNEQFF.

Relative to its sample, this clone is medium-sized (0.01 to 0.1%). CDR3 sequence: CASSLVSSGASTDTQYF. In nucleotides, the CDR3 is TGCGCCAGCAGCTTGGTTTCTAGCGGGGCTAGCACAGATACGCAGTATTTT. The chain couples TRBV5-1 to TRBJ2-3, with TRBD2 matching 9 bases. The CDR3 runs 17 residues. Germline CDR1 reads SGHRS; CDR2 reads YFSETQ. V lost 0 bases, J lost 0 bases, and 5 bases stayed unmatched.

The CDR3 sequence: CASSSGLAGAGAKNIQYF. The CDR3 nucleotides are TGTGCCAGCAGCTCGGGACTAGCGGGAGCGGGGGCCAAAAACATTCAGTACTTC. The rearrangement links TRBV5-4 to TRBJ2-4, with 14 bases that match TRBD2. Trimming at V came to 3 bases and at J to 1 base, leaving 6 bases not matched to a gene. CDR1 and CDR2 from the germline V gene are SGHNT and YYREEE (reference sequence). This CDR3 is built from 18 residues.

The chain is built from TRBV4-1 and TRBJ1-3; the D is unclear. CDR1 is MGHRA and CDR2 is YSYEKL in the germline V gene. Trimming removed 3 bases at V and 0 bases at J, with 18 bases between. The CDR3 is 18 residues long. CDR3 sequence reads: CASSQVARGMSSGNTIYF. CDR3 sequence (DNA): TGCGCCAGCAGCCAGGTGGCCCGGGGAATGAGCTCTGGAAACACCATATATTTT.

J is TRBJ1-2 and V is TRBV5-4, with 8 bases identical to TRBD1. Germline trimming cut 4 bases from V and 5 bases from J; bases unmatched to any gene: 10. CDR3 size: 15 residues. From germline, CDR1 is SGHNT and CDR2 YYREEE (reference sequence). The CDR3 nucleotides read TGTGCCAGCAGCATAGACAGGGGCCAGGGGTATGGCTACACCTTC. Protein product: CASSIDRGQGYGYTF.

The gene calls are TRBV18 and TRBJ1-2, with TRBD1 matching over 7 bases. The CDR3 contains 13 residues. Germline CDR1 and CDR2: KGHSH and LQKENI. With 4 bases clipped from V and 1 base from J, the junction kept 0 bases outside the gene matches. The CDR3 loop is CASSRQGNYGYTF. CDR3 nucleotide sequence: TGTGCCAGCTCACGACAGGGTAACTATGGCTACACCTTC.

This rearrangement joins TRBV7-6 to TRBJ1-6; TRBD1 aligns across 11 bases. The CDR3 totals 16 residues. Trimming took 1 base from V and 6 from J; bases not matched to a gene: 2. Germline V lookup: CDR1 SGHVS, CDR2 FNYEAQ. CDR3 in DNA: TGTGCCAGCAGCTTAGTCGGGACAGGGGGTAATTCACCCCTCCACTTT. Protein: CASSLVGTGGNSPLHF.